These 27 T cell receptor beta chains originate from one sample sequenced in a study of T cells expressing NK-cell markers. One entry per CDR3 protein, without DNA, is what TCRdb gives after re-calling the 5' RACE reads. The sample shows 500,000 or so distinct CDR3 sequences, and roughly 3.5% sits with its ten largest clones. The sequencing sample was made of blood T cells: a sorted CD56 or NKG2C T cell subset, CD4+ or CD8+ T cells, or bulk PBMC T cells (not recorded which). The receptor set was obtained from a young man in good health.

J is TRBJ2-7 and V is TRBV13; TCRdb gives TRBD1 as the D gene, but with no DNA this cannot be confirmed. CDR1 is PRHDT, CDR2 FYEKMQ, per germline (reference sequence). CDR3 size: 12 residues. The CDR3 protein is CASSRGGDEQYF.

The chain combines TRBV20-1 with TRBJ2-1; TCRdb's D call, TRBD2, is unchecked because there is no DNA. This CDR3 is 15 amino acids long. CDR1 is DFQATT, CDR2 SNEGSKA, per germline (reference sequence). CDR3 loop: CSASFAVAGPHEQFF.

The chain has TRBV5-6 and TRBJ1-6. The CDR3 is 15 amino acids. The germline gives CDR1 SGHDT, CDR2 YYEEEE. CDR3 amino acids: CASSFPGTSDSPLHF.

The chain carries TRBV28 and TRBJ2-7; the TCRdb D gene call, TRBD1, has no DNA to confirm it. Germline lookup yields CDR1 MDHEN and CDR2 SYDVKM. The CDR3 is made up of 14 amino acids. CDR3 amino acids: CASSLNRGSDEQYF. The variable domain in full, with the rest retrieved from reference TRBV28 and TRBJ2-7, is DVKVTQSSRYLVKRTGEKVFLECVQDMDHENMFWYRQDPGLGLRLIYFSYDVKMKEKGDIPEGYSVSREKKERFSLILESASTNQTSMYLCASSLNRGSDEQYFGPGTRLTVT.

The chain recombines TRBV29-1 with TRBJ2-2. Per the germline V gene, CDR1 is SQVTM and CDR2 is ANQGSEA. This CDR3 region has 15 residues. CDR3 residues: CSVGPGSTNTGELFF.

The V call is TRBV12-3 or TRBV12-4, the J call TRBJ2-7. The CDR3 consists of 12 residues. The CDR3 loop is CASSPIEDEQYF.

The rearrangement joins TRBV5-1 to TRBJ2-1; lacking DNA, the TRBD1 call made by TCRdb goes unchecked. This CDR3 has 16 amino acids. Looked up from germline, CDR1 is SGHRS and CDR2 is YFSETQ. Here the CDR3 reads CASSFRATGIYNEQFF. The full variable domain, its missing parts supplied by reference TRBV5-1 and TRBJ2-1, is KAGVTQTPRYLIKTRGQQVTLSCSPISGHRSVSWYQQTPGQGLQFLFEYFSETQRNKGNFPGRFSGRQFSNSRSEMNVSTLELGDSALYLCASSFRATGIYNEQFFGPGTRLTVL.

The CDR3 spells CASSEALRGKGEAFF. V gene TRBV2 combines with J gene TRBJ1-1; without DNA, the TCRdb call of TRBD1 cannot be checked. CDR1 is SNHLY and CDR2 is FYNNEI in the germline V gene. The CDR3 spans 15 residues.

The chain is built from TRBV11-2 and TRBJ2-3; TCRdb lists TRBD1, though no DNA is available to test this call. The CDR3 length is 16 residues. CDR1 is SGHAT and CDR2 is FQNNGV in the germline V gene. The CDR3: CASSLGGGGGTDTQYF.

The genes are TRBV20-1 and TRBJ1-2. Germline V gene sequence: CDR1 DFQATT, CDR2 SNEGSKA (reference sequence). This CDR3 has 13 amino acids. Here the CDR3 reads CSARSGEGYGYTF.

This rearrangement joins TRBV12-3 or TRBV12-4 to TRBJ1-3; TCRdb designates TRBD1, a call that cannot be tested without DNA. The CDR3 covers 15 residues. The CDR3 here is CASSSQAPFGNTIYF.

V usage is TRBV7-9 and J usage is TRBJ2-5; TCRdb's assignment of TRBD1 cannot be checked, as there is no DNA. From germline, CDR1 is SEHNR and CDR2 FQNEAQ (reference sequence). This CDR3 spans 15 amino acids. CDR3 loop: CASSFFSGGQETQYF.

The genes are TRBV20-1 and TRBJ2-7; the TRBD2 assignment by TCRdb is unverifiable without DNA. This CDR3 contains 16 residues. Germline values: CDR1 DFQATT, CDR2 SNEGSKA (reference sequence). CDR3 sequence reads: CSARDRLAGASHEQYF.

This sequence joins TRBV7-2 and TRBJ1-3. Per the germline V gene, CDR1 is SGHTA and CDR2 is FQGNSA. This CDR3 is built from 14 residues. This CDR3 reads CASSFRMTGNTIYF.

The chain uses TRBV20-1 and TRBJ2-3; the TRBD1 assignment by TCRdb is unverifiable without DNA. Germline V CDR1 and CDR2: DFQATT, SNEGSKA (reference sequence). This CDR3 has 15 residues. The chain's CDR3 is CSAPPGSGRTDTQYF.

J is TRBJ1-1 and V is TRBV9; the D call of TRBD1 rests on TCRdb alone, since no DNA is present to check it. The CDR3 extends over 15 amino acids. Germline V gene data show CDR1 as SGDLS and CDR2 as YYNGEE. This CDR3 is CASSQDRPGGTEAFF.

This sequence joins TRBV29-1 and TRBJ1-5; TCRdb selects TRBD1, and the lack of DNA leaves this call unchecked. The CDR3 is 13 amino acids. The germline V gene has CDR1 SQVTM and CDR2 ANQGSEA. CDR3 sequence reads: CSVVDSSNQPQHF.

CDR3 region: CSVTSADSYNEQFF. The chain recombines TRBV20-1 with TRBJ2-1; TCRdb's D call, TRBD2, is unchecked because there is no DNA. Germline CDR1 and CDR2: DFQATT and SNEGSKA (reference sequence). CDR3 length: 14 residues.

This chain joins TRBV7-2 and TRBJ2-7; TCRdb lists TRBD1, though no DNA is available to test this call. Germline V gives CDR1 SGHTA, CDR2 FQGNSA. CDR3 size: 15 residues. The CDR3 is CASSLGQGRGERSYF.

The CDR3 region is CSVYMWDTDTQYF. The V and J genes are TRBV29-1 and TRBJ2-3. Germline V gene lookup returns CDR1 SQVTM and CDR2 ANQGSEA. CDR3 size: 13 residues.

The chain uses TRBV4-2 and TRBJ1-5. This CDR3 is built from 14 residues. The germline CDR1 and CDR2 sequences are LGHNA and YNFKEQ. Here the CDR3 reads CASSLAVGNQPQHF.

The V call is TRBV7-2, the J call TRBJ2-7. The V gene's germline CDR1 is SGHTA and CDR2 FQGNSA. The CDR3 is 16 amino acids. The CDR3 spells CASSLGLSSGSYEQYF. Full variable domain (missing parts from reference TRBV7-2 and TRBJ2-7): GAGVSQSPSNKVTEKGKDVELRCDPISGHTALYWYRQSLGQGLEFLIYFQGNSAPDKSGLPSDRFSAERTGGSVSTLTIQRTQQEDSAVYLCASSLGLSSGSYEQYFGPGTRLTVT.

The rearrangement joins TRBV6-6 to TRBJ2-7; without DNA, the TCRdb call of TRBD1 cannot be checked. CDR1 is MNHNY and CDR2 is SVGAGI in the germline V gene (reference sequence). The CDR3 consists of 13 residues. The CDR3 sequence is CASSPRDQGWQYF.

CDR3 sequence reads: CASSLNGGRYTGELFF. The rearrangement links TRBV27 to TRBJ2-2; TCRdb's assignment of TRBD2 cannot be checked, as there is no DNA. This CDR3 spans 16 amino acids. The germline gives CDR1 MNHEY, CDR2 SMNVEV (reference sequence).

V and J are TRBV9 and TRBJ1-5; TCRdb's D gene call, TRBD1, goes unchecked for lack of DNA. CDR1 and CDR2 (germline): SGDLS, YYNGEE. The CDR3 contains 15 residues. The CDR3 reads CASSATAWGNQPQHF.

This chain uses TRBV5-1 with TRBJ1-1; TCRdb's assignment of TRBD1 cannot be checked, as there is no DNA. Per germline, CDR1 SGHRS and CDR2 YFSETQ. There are 16 residues in the CDR3. The CDR3 here is CASSLNSGTKGTEAFF.

This chain uses TRBV29-1 with TRBJ2-1; TCRdb selects TRBD1, and the lack of DNA leaves this call unchecked. There are 15 residues in the CDR3. Germline V gives CDR1 SQVTM, CDR2 ANQGSEA. The CDR3 spells CSVVSGVRISNEQFF.